The 23 T cell receptor beta chains below all came from one sample that was sequenced in a study of cytomegalovirus exposure and HLA in healthy donors. The PCR had 60 Vbeta and 13 Jbeta primers. Sequencing was performed with immunoSEQ multiplex PCR; in TCRdb, only in-frame clones are kept and a portion is missing. The profile covers roughly 160,000 clones, with over 70% appearing a single time and approximately 3.4% taken by the ten largest. The source material was PBMCs. The receptor set was obtained from a woman aged 45-59 years in good health and CMV-seropositive.

The chain recombines TRBV5-4 with TRBJ2-2, with 8 bases that match TRBD1. The CDR3 loop spans 16 amino acids. The V segment lost 4 bases and the J segment 7 bases; nucleotides outside the gene matches: 12. Germline assignment: CDR1 SGHNT and CDR2 YYREEE (reference sequence). The CDR3 DNA sequence: TGTGCCAGCAGCCCCGTGGGCAGGGGGCAAAACGGGGAGCTGTTTTTT. Its protein is CASSPVGRGQNGELFF.

The rearrangement joins TRBV7-2 to TRBJ1-3; 7 positions agree with TRBD1. Germline-derived CDR1 and CDR2 are SGHTA and FQGNSA. Losses at the gene ends were 3 bases for V and 3 bases for J; bases not matched to a gene: 2. CDR3 length equals 14 residues. The CDR3 nucleotides read TGTGCCAGCAGCTTGCCAGGGGGTGGAAACACCATATATTTT. It encodes CASSLPGGGNTIYF.

This clone was picked up a small number of times. The CDR3 sequence is CAITSGLSTDTQYF. The CDR3 DNA follows: TGTGCCATCACTAGCGGGCTTAGCACAGATACGCAGTATTTT. The chain links TRBV10-3 to TRBJ2-3, with 8 bases fitting TRBD2. Germline V gene data show CDR1 as ENHRY and CDR2 as SYGVKD. Trimming took 7 bases from V and 0 from J; bases not matched to a gene: 3. This CDR3 is built from 14 residues.

The gene calls are TRBV9 and TRBJ1-3, with D unresolved. CDR3 length: 12 residues. Trimming took 5 bases from V and 3 from J, leaving 6 bases between them. The V gene's germline CDR1 is SGDLS and CDR2 YYNGEE. The CDR3 is CASRGDGNTIYF. CDR3 nucleotides: TGTGCCAGCAGGGGAGATGGAAACACCATATATTTT.

V gene TRBV23-1 combines with J gene TRBJ1-2; 9 bases line up with TRBD1. TRBV23-1 is recorded as an ORF, its role being uncertain. V lost 3 bases to trimming and J lost 4 bases; unmatched junction nucleotides: 3. The CDR3 covers 14 residues. The CDR3 sequence: CASSQGTGLYGYTF. The CDR3 coding sequence is TGCGCCAGCAGTCAGGGGACAGGGCTCTATGGCTACACCTTC.

The rearrangement joins TRBV6-6 to TRBJ2-1; TRBD1 aligns across 11 bases. The CDR3 runs 16 residues. After removal of 4 bases from V and 3 bases from J, the junction contained 5 bases not matched to a gene. CDR1 MNHNY and CDR2 SVGAGI come from the germline V gene (reference sequence). The CDR3, as DNA: TGTGCCAGCAGTTCCACCGGGACAGGGGGCTACAATGAGCAGTTCTTC. It specifies CASSSTGTGGYNEQFF.

The chain has TRBV7-2 and TRBJ2-7; D is uncertain. V was shortened by 1 base and J by 4 bases, with 11 bases between the two germline ends. CDR3 length: 14 amino acids. Germline CDR1 is SGHTA and CDR2 is FQGNSA. In nucleotides, the CDR3 is TGTGCCAGCAGCTTAGGGGCCACCAATTACGAGCAGTACTTC. Its translation: CASSLGATNYEQYF.

This clone showed up just a few times. V usage is TRBV30 and J usage is TRBJ1-5, with TRBD1 identical over 9 bases. V lost 3 bases and J lost 4; bases outside the gene matches: 1. The CDR3 covers 13 residues. Per the germline V gene, CDR1 is GTSNPN and CDR2 is SVGIG (reference sequence). The CDR3 is CAWRTGGNQPQHF. The CDR3 DNA is TGTGCCTGGAGGACAGGGGGGAATCAGCCCCAGCATTTT.

The table lists this clone with a few counts. The V call is TRBV6-6, the J call TRBJ1-2; D gene unclear. The CDR3 loop spans 14 amino acids. Between the trimmed V and J ends, which lost 0 bases and 4 bases, there was a span of 9 bases. Germline assignment: CDR1 MNHNY and CDR2 SVGAGI (reference sequence). CDR3 sequence (DNA): TGTGCCAGCAGTTACTCGTTTGGGAGCTATGGCTACACCTTC. This translates into CASSYSFGSYGYTF.

This chain joins TRBV29-1 and TRBJ1-1; D is perhaps TRBD1 (5 bases). Germline assignment: CDR1 SQVTM and CDR2 ANQGSEA. This CDR3 spans 15 amino acids. V was pared by 6 bases and J by 1 base, with 18 bases between. Written as DNA, the CDR3 is TGCAGCGTCGCCGCGGGGGTAGCACAGAACACTGAAGCTTTCTTT. It is translated as CSVAAGVAQNTEAFF.

The chain joins TRBV6-6 to TRBJ2-3; 7 bases map to TRBD1. The CDR3 sequence is 16 residues long. V shed 0 bases and J 0 bases; nucleotides not matched to a gene: 3. Germline lookup yields CDR1 MNHNY and CDR2 SVGAGI (reference sequence). The CDR3 is CASSYSATGSTDTQYF. In DNA, the CDR3 is TGTGCCAGCAGTTACTCGGCGACAGGGAGCACAGATACGCAGTATTTT.

A few counts support this clone. V usage is TRBV5-1 and J usage is TRBJ2-3; a weak D match, TRBD2 (5 bases). The CDR3 is made up of 14 amino acids. V gave up 0 bases and J gave up 5 bases, with 10 bases separating them. Germline V lookup: CDR1 SGHRS, CDR2 YFSETQ. CDR3 sequence reads: CASSLGSTRDTQYF. CDR3 bases: TGCGCCAGCAGCTTGGGGTCCACTAGAGATACGCAGTATTTT.

V usage is TRBV15 and J usage is TRBJ2-5; TRBD2 matches 7 bases. The CDR3 is 15 amino acids. Losses at the gene ends were 5 bases for V and 0 bases for J; bases not matched to a gene: 6. CDR1 LNHNV and CDR2 YYDKDF come from the germline V gene (reference sequence). CDR3 residues: CATSRAGGYQETQYF. DNA for the CDR3: TGTGCCACCAGCCGGGCCGGGGGGTACCAAGAGACCCAGTACTTC.

This clone has a single count. This rearrangement joins TRBV29-1 to TRBJ1-1; 9 nucleotides match TRBD1. CDR1 and CDR2 (germline): SQVTM, ANQGSEA. V shed 4 bases and J 12 bases; nucleotides not matched to a gene: 9. This CDR3 is built from 12 residues. This CDR3 reads CSVGTGQGRTFF. The CDR3 DNA reads as TGCAGCGTTGGTACCGGACAGGGGAGGACTTTCTTT.

This sequence joins TRBV13 and TRBJ2-1; no definite D call. Between the trimmed V and J ends, which lost 5 bases and 8 bases, there was a span of 13 bases. Germline CDR1 reads PRHDT; CDR2 reads FYEKMQ (reference sequence). This CDR3 is built from 13 residues. The CDR3 reads CASSPTWQYEQFF. The DNA for the CDR3 is TGTGCCAGCAGCCCGACTTGGCAGTATGAGCAGTTCTTC.

The rearrangement joins TRBV19 to TRBJ1-6; D is perhaps TRBD1 (6 bases). This CDR3 comprises 15 residues. Germline V CDR1 and CDR2: LNHDA, SQIVND (reference sequence). The V end lost 4 bases, the J end lost 3 bases, and 10 bases lay between the germline ends. Here the CDR3 reads CASSRDKNYNSPLHF. In DNA, the CDR3 is TGTGCCAGTAGTAGGGACAAGAACTATAATTCACCCCTCCACTTT.

V and J are TRBV19 and TRBJ2-1; 10 nucleotides match TRBD2. The length of the CDR3 is 15 residues. V shed 3 bases, J shed 4 bases, and the junction held 3 bases outside the gene matches. Germline assignment: CDR1 LNHDA and CDR2 SQIVND (reference sequence). CDR3 sequence reads: CASSITSGTYNEQFF. The CDR3 DNA follows: TGTGCCAGTAGTATTACTAGCGGGACTTACAATGAGCAGTTCTTC. Supplemented by reference TRBV19 and TRBJ2-1, the full variable domain reads DGGITQSPKYLFRKEGQNVTLSCEQNLNHDAMYWYRQDPGQGLRLIYYSQIVNDFQKGDIAEGYSVSREKKESFPLTVTSAQKNPTAFYLCASSITSGTYNEQFFGPGTRLTVL.

The rearrangement links TRBV19 to TRBJ2-5; 8 positions agree with TRBD1. The CDR3 is made up of 15 amino acids. V shed 3 bases and J 4 bases; nucleotides not matched to a gene: 7. The germline V gene encodes CDR1 LNHDA and CDR2 SQIVND (reference sequence). CDR3 DNA: TGTGCCAGTAGTATTGGAGACAGGGGCGGAGAGACCCAGTACTTC. This translates into CASSIGDRGGETQYF.

This clone was observed a few times. The chain is built from TRBV27 and TRBJ1-3; tentative D call: TRBD1 (6 bases). The CDR3 has 15 amino acids. CDR1 is MNHEY, CDR2 SMNVEV, per germline (reference sequence). The V end was cut by 2 bases, the J end by 2 bases, with 10 bases between. The CDR3 bases are TGTGCCAGCAGTTTAAGGACAGAAGCTGGAAACACCATATATTTT. Its translation is CASSLRTEAGNTIYF.

The V call is TRBV5-1, the J call TRBJ2-7; the D gene is possibly TRBD2 (5 bases). CDR1 is SGHRS and CDR2 is YFSETQ in the germline V gene. CDR3 length equals 16 residues. With 5 bases removed from V and 0 bases from J, the gap between germline ends came to 18 bases. The CDR3 coding sequence is TGCGCCAGCAGTCAGCGACCAGTGGGGAGCTCCTACGAGCAGTACTTC. Translation: CASSQRPVGSSYEQYF.

The V gene is TRBV4-3, the J gene TRBJ2-4, with TRBD1 matching over 9 bases. The J segment lost 4 bases and the V segment lost 4 bases, leaving 11 bases of the junction unmatched. The CDR3 runs 17 residues. The germline gives CDR1 LGHNA, CDR2 YSLEER. The CDR3 region has the DNA TGCGCCAGCAGCCCACGCCACGAGGGGACAGGGAAAAACATTCAGTACTTC. Its protein is CASSPRHEGTGKNIQYF.

This rearrangement joins TRBV15 to TRBJ1-5; D is possibly TRBD1 (5 bases). The CDR3 extends over 15 amino acids. Germline lookup yields CDR1 LNHNV and CDR2 YYDKDF (reference sequence). Trimming took off 0 bases at V and 7 bases at J, with 13 bases between the two ends. The CDR3 loop reads CATSRDQGSEQPQHF. Here the CDR3 DNA reads TGTGCCACCAGCAGAGATCAGGGCTCGGAGCAGCCCCAGCATTTT.

The J gene is TRBJ2-5, the V gene TRBV4-1; D not certain. The J call is in doubt because the DNA end fits TRBJ2-7 better. The CDR3 loop spans 17 amino acids. CDR1 and CDR2 from the germline V gene are MGHRA and YSYEKL. The CDR3 nucleotides read TGCGCCAGCAGCCGGTCCCTACGTACGAGCCTCTCCTACGAGCAGTACTTC. Its translation is CASSRSLRTSLSYEQYF.